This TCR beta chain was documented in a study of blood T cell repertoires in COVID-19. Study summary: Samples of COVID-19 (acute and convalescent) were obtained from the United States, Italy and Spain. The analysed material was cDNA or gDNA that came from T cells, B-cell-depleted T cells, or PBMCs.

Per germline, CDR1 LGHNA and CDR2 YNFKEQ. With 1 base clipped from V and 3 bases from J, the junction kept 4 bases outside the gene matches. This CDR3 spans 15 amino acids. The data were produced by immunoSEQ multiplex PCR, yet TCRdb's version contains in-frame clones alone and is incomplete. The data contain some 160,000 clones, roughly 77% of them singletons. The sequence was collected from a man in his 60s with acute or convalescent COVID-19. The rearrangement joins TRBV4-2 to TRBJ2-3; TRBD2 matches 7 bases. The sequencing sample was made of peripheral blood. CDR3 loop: CASSQALGGTDTQYF. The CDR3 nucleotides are TGTGCCAGCAGCCAAGCCCTCGGGGGGACAGATACGCAGTATTTT.